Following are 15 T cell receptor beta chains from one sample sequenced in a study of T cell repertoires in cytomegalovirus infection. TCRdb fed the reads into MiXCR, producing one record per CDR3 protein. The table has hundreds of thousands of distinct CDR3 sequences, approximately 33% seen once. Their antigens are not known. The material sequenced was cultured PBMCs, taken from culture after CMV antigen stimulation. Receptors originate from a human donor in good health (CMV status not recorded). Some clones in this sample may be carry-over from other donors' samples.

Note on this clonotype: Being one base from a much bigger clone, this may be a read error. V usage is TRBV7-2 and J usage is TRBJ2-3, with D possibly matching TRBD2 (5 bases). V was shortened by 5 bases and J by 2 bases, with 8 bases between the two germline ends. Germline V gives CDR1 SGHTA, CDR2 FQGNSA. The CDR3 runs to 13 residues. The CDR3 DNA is TGTGCCAGCAGCCCGGACTTCACAGATACGCAGTATTTT. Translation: CASSPDFTDTQYF.

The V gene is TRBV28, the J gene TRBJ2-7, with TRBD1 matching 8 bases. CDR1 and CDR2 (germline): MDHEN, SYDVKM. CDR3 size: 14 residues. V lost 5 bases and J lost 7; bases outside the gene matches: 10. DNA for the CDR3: TGTGCCAGCAGTCTCCGGGACAGGCTAGGGGAGCAGTACTTC. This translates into CASSLRDRLGEQYF.

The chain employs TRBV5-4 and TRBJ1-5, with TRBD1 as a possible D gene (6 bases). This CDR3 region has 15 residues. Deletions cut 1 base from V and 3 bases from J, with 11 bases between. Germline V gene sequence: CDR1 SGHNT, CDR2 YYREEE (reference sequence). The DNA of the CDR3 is TGTGCCAGCAGCTTGTCAGGGGCTTCCAATCAGCCCCAGCATTTT. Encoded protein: CASSLSGASNQPQHF.

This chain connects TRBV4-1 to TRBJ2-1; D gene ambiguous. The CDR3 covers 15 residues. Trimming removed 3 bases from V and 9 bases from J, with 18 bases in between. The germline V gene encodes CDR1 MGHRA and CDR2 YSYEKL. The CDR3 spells CASSQAISDRSEQFF. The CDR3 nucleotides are TGCGCCAGCAGCCAGGCGATCTCAGATAGGTCTGAGCAGTTCTTC.

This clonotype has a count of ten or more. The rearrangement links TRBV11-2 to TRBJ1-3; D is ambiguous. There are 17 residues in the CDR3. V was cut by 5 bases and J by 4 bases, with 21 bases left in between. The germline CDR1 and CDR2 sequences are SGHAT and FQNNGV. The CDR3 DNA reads TGTGCCAGCAGCACATACACGCGAGGAGTTCGGGGAAACACCATATATTTT. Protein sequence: CASSTYTRGVRGNTIYF. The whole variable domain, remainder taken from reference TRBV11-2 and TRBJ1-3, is EAGVAQSPRYKIIEKRQSVAFWCNPISGHATLYWYQQILGQGPKLLIQFQNNGVVDDSQLPKDRFSAERLKGVDSTLKIQPAKLEDSAVYLCASSTYTRGVRGNTIYFGEGSWLTVV.

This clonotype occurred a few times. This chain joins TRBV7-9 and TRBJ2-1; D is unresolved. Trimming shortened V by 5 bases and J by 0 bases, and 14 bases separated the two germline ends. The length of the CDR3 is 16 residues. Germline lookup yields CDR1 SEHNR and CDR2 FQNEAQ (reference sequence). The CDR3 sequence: CASSQMGAGSYNEQFF. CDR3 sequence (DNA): TGTGCCAGCAGCCAGATGGGCGCAGGCTCCTACAATGAGCAGTTCTTC.

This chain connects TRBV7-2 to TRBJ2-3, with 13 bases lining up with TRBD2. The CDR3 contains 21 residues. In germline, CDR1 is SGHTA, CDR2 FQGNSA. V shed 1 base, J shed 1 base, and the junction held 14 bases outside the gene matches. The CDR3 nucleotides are TGTGCCAGCAGCTTAGGGGCGAGACTAGCGGGGGGTAGATTGGGCACAGATACGCAGTATTTT. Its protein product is CASSLGARLAGGRLGTDTQYF.

The DNA for the CDR3 is TGTGCCAGCAGCTTGCGACAGAACAATCAGCCCCAGCATTTT. It translates to CASSLRQNNQPQHF. The chain recombines TRBV7-8 with TRBJ1-5, with D perhaps matching TRBD1 (5 bases). This CDR3 region has 14 residues. Germline CDR1 reads SGHVS; CDR2 reads FQNEAQ. V lost 3 bases and J lost 3, with 9 bases in between.

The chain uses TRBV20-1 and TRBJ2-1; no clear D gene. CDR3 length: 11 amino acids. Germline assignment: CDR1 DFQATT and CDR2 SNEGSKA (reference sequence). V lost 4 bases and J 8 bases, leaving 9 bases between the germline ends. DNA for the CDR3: TGCAGTGCTACCCCGGCCGATGAGCAGTTCTTC. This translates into CSATPADEQFF.

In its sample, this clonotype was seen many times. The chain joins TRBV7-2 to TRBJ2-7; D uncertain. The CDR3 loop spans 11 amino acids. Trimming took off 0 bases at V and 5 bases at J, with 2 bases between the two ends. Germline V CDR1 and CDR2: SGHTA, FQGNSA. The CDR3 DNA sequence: TGTGCCAGCAGCTTAGCTGACGAGCAGTACTTC. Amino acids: CASSLADEQYF.

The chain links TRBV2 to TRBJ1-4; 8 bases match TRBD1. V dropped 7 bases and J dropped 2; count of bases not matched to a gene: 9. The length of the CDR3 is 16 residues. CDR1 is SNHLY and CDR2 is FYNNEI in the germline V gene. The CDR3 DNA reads TGTGCCAGCATCTCCGACAGGGGTGATACTAATGAAAAACTGTTTTTT. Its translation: CASISDRGDTNEKLFF.

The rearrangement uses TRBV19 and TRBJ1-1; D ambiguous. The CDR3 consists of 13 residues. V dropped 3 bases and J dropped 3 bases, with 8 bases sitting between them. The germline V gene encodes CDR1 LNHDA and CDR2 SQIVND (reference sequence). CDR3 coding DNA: TGTGCCAGTAGTATGATATTTGACACTGAAGCTTTCTTT. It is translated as CASSMIFDTEAFF.

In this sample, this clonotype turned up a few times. Here the CDR3 DNA reads TGTGCCAGCAGCTCGGCTAGCGGGGGGGAGACCCAGTACTTC. This sequence encodes CASSSASGGETQYF. The V gene is TRBV7-2, the J gene TRBJ2-5, with TRBD2 matching 11 bases. This CDR3 has 14 amino acids. The V gene's germline CDR1 is SGHTA and CDR2 FQGNSA. The V segment lost 4 bases and the J segment 5 bases; nucleotides outside the gene matches: 3.

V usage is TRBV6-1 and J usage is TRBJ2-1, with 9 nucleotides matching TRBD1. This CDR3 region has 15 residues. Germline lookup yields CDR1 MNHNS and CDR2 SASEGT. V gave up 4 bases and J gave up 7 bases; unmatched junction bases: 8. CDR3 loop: CASSVGTGWVNEQFF. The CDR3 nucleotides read TGTGCCAGCAGTGTAGGGACAGGGTGGGTGAATGAGCAGTTCTTC.

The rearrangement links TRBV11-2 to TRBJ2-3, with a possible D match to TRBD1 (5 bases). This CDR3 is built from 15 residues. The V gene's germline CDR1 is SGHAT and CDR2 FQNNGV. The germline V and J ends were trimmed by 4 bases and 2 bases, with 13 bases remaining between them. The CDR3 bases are TGTGCCAGCAGCTCCCAGGGCGACCCCACAGATACGCAGTATTTT. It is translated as CASSSQGDPTDTQYF.